A selection of T cell receptor beta chains follows, all from one sample in a study of OX40 agonist ivuxolimab in advanced cancers. Data came from immunoSEQ multiplex PCR; TCRdb stores just in-frame clones and leaves some out. The sample holds 75,000 to 95,000 clones, around 87% seen once. The input for sequencing was CD4+ or CD8+ T cells sorted from blood, taken in a trial of the OX40 agonist ivuxolimab. The receptor set was obtained from an adult with an advanced solid tumor such as melanoma, head and neck, liver or kidney cancer. Each CDR3 is given with its conserved first and last residue. D genes are given only for firm matches. Clone sizes are given selectively: once, few, many, or a class where the clone is expanded.

v_call,d_call,clone_size,j_call,cdr3_nt,cdr3_aa
TRBV11-2,TRBD2,-,TRBJ2-7,TGTGCCAGCAGCACAGCGGGAGGCTCCTACGAGCAGTACTTC,CASSTAGGSYEQYF
TRBV14,-,-,TRBJ2-7,TGTGCCAGCAGCCAAGAACACTACAACCCCTCCTACGAGCAGTACTTC,CASSQEHYNPSYEQYF
TRBV7-2,TRBD1,-,TRBJ2-5,TGTGCCAGCAGCCGACAGGGGGCAGTGGAGACCCAGTACTTC,CASSRQGAVETQYF
TRBV27,-,-,TRBJ1-4,TGTGCCAGCAGACGCACAGGGATCACTAATGAAAAACTGTTTTTT,CASRRTGITNEKLFF
TRBV19,TRBD1,-,TRBJ1-1,TGTGCCAGTAATATTGGGGATTTCTTGGGACAGGGATCCACTGAAGCTTTCTTT,CASNIGDFLGQGSTEAFF
TRBV6-5,TRBD2,-,TRBJ2-7,TGTGCCAGCAGTTCTCCGGGACTAGTCTCCTACGAGCAGTACTTC,CASSSPGLVSYEQYF
TRBV10-3,-,-,TRBJ2-5,TGTGCCATCAGTGATCTAGGCAGCCAAGAGACCCAGTACTTC,CAISDLGSQETQYF
TRBV2,TRBD1,-,TRBJ1-5,TGTGCCAGCAGTGAGGATTGGGGACAGTATCAGCCCCAGCATTTT,CASSEDWGQYQPQHF
TRBV2,-,-,TRBJ2-2,TGTGCCAGCTACTATGGCGGACCTACCGGGGAGCTGTTTTTT,CASYYGGPTGELFF
TRBV6-1,-,once,TRBJ1-1,TGTGCCAGCAGTGAAGGTTGGGGTTGGGATTTCTTT,CASSEGWGWDFF
TRBV7-3,-,few,TRBJ2-2,TGTGCCAGCAGCTCCGATAAATTAGGGGGGGAGCTGTTTTTT,CASSSDKLGGELFF
TRBV18,-,once,TRBJ1-4,TGTGCCAGCTCACCGGGGCAGGTTAATGAAAAACTGTTTTTT,CASSPGQVNEKLFF
TRBV6-4,TRBD1,-,TRBJ2-6,TGTGCCAGCAGTGACCGGGACAGGGGCGCGGGGGCCAACGTCCTGACTTTC,CASSDRDRGAGANVLTF
TRBV7-2,TRBD1,-,TRBJ2-3,TGTGCCAGCAGCTCAGGGGGTAGCACAGATACGCAGTATTTT,CASSSGGSTDTQYF
TRBV6-6,-,-,TRBJ1-1,TGTGCCAGCAGCTTTGGGGATATGAACACTGAAGCTTTCTTT,CASSFGDMNTEAFF
TRBV6-1,TRBD1,-,TRBJ2-7,TGTGCCAGTCAATTCGGGACAGGGCGATTCTACGAGCAGTACTTC,CASQFGTGRFYEQYF
TRBV6-4,TRBD2,-,TRBJ2-1,TGTGCCAGCAGTGACCACCGACTAGCGGGAGTTAGCCCGGGTGAGCAGTTCTTC,CASSDHRLAGVSPGEQFF
TRBV11-2,TRBD2,-,TRBJ2-2,TGTGCCAGCAGCTTAGCGGGAGGGAACACCGGGGAGCTGTTTTTT,CASSLAGGNTGELFF
TRBV29-1,-,-,TRBJ1-3,TGCAGCGTTGAAGTTGGGGGAAACACCATATATTTT,CSVEVGGNTIYF
TRBV7-9,-,few,TRBJ1-1,TGTGCCAGCAGCTTTGGTGGTAATGCGAACACTGAAGCTTTCTTT,CASSFGGNANTEAFF